This is a list of T cell receptor beta chains from one sample in a study of radiation and T cells in renal cell carcinoma. The table came from immunoSEQ multiplex PCR; TCRdb's copy has only in-frame clones and leaves some out. This table has more than 65,000 clones, around 86% appearing once. Specimen: blood, collected from a patient whose treatment included radiotherapy and nephrectomy. Receptors were obtained from a woman aged 45-59 years with renal cell carcinoma. The CDR3 runs from the conserved cysteine through the conserved F or W. A D gene is named only where the DNA matches it firmly. For some rows the clone size is stated as once, few or many, or as a class when expanded; others skip it.

V	size	D	J	DNA	CDR3
TRBV7-2	.	TRBD2	TRBJ2-7	TGTGCCAGCAGCTTTGGCGGGAGGGCGGCCTACGAGCAGTACTTC	CASSFGGRAAYEQYF
TRBV4-1	few	.	TRBJ1-6	TGCGCCAGCAGGATAGGGGAGAGCTCCTATAATTCACCCCTCCACTTT	CASRIGESSYNSPLHF
TRBV19	.	.	TRBJ1-2	TGTGCCAGTATGGGATGGGGAGACTATGGCTACACCTTC	CASMGWGDYGYTF
TRBV2	once	TRBD1	TRBJ2-2	TGTGCCAGCACAAAGGACAGGGCCATGAACACCGGGGAGCTGTTTTTT	CASTKDRAMNTGELFF
TRBV7-9	.	.	TRBJ2-5	TGTGCCAGCAGCTTAGGCCAGGGCCAAGAGACCCAGTACTTC	CASSLGQGQETQYF
TRBV6-1	.	.	TRBJ1-5	TGTGCCAGCACCGGACAAACGAATCAGCCCCAGCATTTT	CASTGQTNQPQHF
TRBV7-2	.	.	TRBJ2-1	TGTGCCAGCAGCACCGGGCAGGGGCCGTACAATGAGCAGTTCTTC	CASSTGQGPYNEQFF
TRBV19	.	.	TRBJ2-1	TGTGCCAGTAGTACCACAGCACTAGACAATGAGCAGTTCTTC	CASSTTALDNEQFF
TRBV30	.	.	TRBJ1-2	TGTGCCTACCGCAGGAGCGGCTACACCTTC	CAYRRSGYTF
TRBV4-2	.	TRBD1	TRBJ2-7	TGTGCCAGCAGCCAAAGTCCGGGACAGGGCTACGAGCAGTACTTC	CASSQSPGQGYEQYF
TRBV5-8	.	.	TRBJ2-3	TGTGCCAGCAGCCTCGATGGCCCCGATACGCAGTATTTT	CASSLDGPDTQYF
TRBV7-2	.	.	TRBJ2-1	TGTGCCAGCAGCTTAGTAGGCATACAGGGAGGGAATGAGCAGTTCTTC	CASSLVGIQGGNEQFF
TRBV30	.	.	TRBJ1-5	TGTGCCTGGAGTGTTTCCGTGAATCAGCCCCAGCATTTT	CAWSVSVNQPQHF
TRBV5-6	.	.	TRBJ1-6	TGTGCCAGCAGGACCCTGGGGGGACCCCTCCACTTT	CASRTLGGPLHF
TRBV27	.	.	TRBJ1-1	TGTGCCAGCAGAAATGACAGGAAGAACACTGAAGCTTTCTTT	CASRNDRKNTEAFF
TRBV10-1	.	TRBD2	TRBJ2-1	TGCGCCAGCAGCCCCGGGACTATATACAATGAGCAGTTCTTC	CASSPGTIYNEQFF
TRBV5-8	.	.	TRBJ1-4	TGTGCCAGCACCTGGCGGGGTGCGGCTAATGAAAAACTGTTTTTT	CASTWRGAANEKLFF
TRBV5-6	.	.	TRBJ1-2	TGTGCCAGCAGCTTGGAACAGGAATACTATGGCTACACCTTC	CASSLEQEYYGYTF
TRBV10-1	.	TRBD2	TRBJ2-7	TGCGCCAGCAGTACGGGACTAGCGGGAGAGGACGAGCAGTACTTC	CASSTGLAGEDEQYF
TRBV10-1	.	TRBD1	TRBJ2-5	TGCGCCAGCAGTGAGCCGGACAGGGTAAGGATTGAACAAGAGACCCAGTACTTC	CASSEPDRVRIEQETQYF